These 32 T cell receptor beta chains came from one sample sequenced in a study of cytomegalovirus exposure and HLA in healthy donors. The primer mix had 60 Vbeta and 13 Jbeta primers. The data were produced by immunoSEQ multiplex PCR, yet TCRdb's version contains in-frame clones alone and is incomplete. The table has fewer than 200,000 clones, 75% to 90% seen once. Sequencing was done on a sample of PBMCs. The source of these receptors is a woman in her fifties or sixties in good health and CMV-seropositive.

J is TRBJ1-1 and V is TRBV18; D gene ambiguous. The V end was cut by 1 base, the J end by 1 base, with 7 bases between. Germline CDR1 KGHSH, CDR2 LQKENI. The CDR3 sequence is 14 residues long. The DNA for the CDR3 is TGTGCCAGCTCACCACAATCCCAGAACACTGAAGCTTTCTTT. This translates into CASSPQSQNTEAFF.

This chain links TRBV7-8 with TRBJ2-7; 8 bases are shared with TRBD1. The CDR3 is 17 residues long. Germline CDR1 SGHVS, CDR2 FQNEAQ. Trimming at V came to 3 bases and at J to 1 base, leaving 11 bases not matched to a gene. CDR3 protein: CASSLTGTGTKSYEQYF. DNA of the CDR3: TGTGCCAGCAGCTTGACCGGGACAGGAACGAAGTCCTACGAGCAGTACTTC.

This chain uses TRBV7-9 with TRBJ2-5; D is perhaps TRBD2 (5 bases). The end of the DNA aligns better with TRBJ2-7, so the J call may be wrong. CDR1 is SEHNR, CDR2 FQNEAQ, per germline (reference sequence). The CDR3 spans 16 residues. CDR3 nucleotides: TGTGCCAGCAGCTTGGTCGCAGCGGAACGCTCCTACGAGCAGTACTTC. Translating it yields CASSLVAAERSYEQYF.

The V gene is TRBV19, the J gene TRBJ2-3; possible D gene TRBD2, 6 bases. V was clipped by 1 base and J by 5 bases, with 7 bases between them. The CDR3 covers 13 residues. Germline CDR1 is LNHDA and CDR2 is SQIVND (reference sequence). The CDR3 coding sequence is TGTGCCAGTAGTATAGGGAGGGGAGATACGCAGTATTTT. It yields the protein CASSIGRGDTQYF.

The chain employs TRBV7-9 and TRBJ2-7, with TRBD2 matching 9 bases. Germline V gene data show CDR1 as SEHNR and CDR2 as FQNEAQ (reference sequence). The CDR3 has 14 residues. V shed 6 bases and J 6 bases; nucleotides not matched to a gene: 9. Here the CDR3 reads CASRENSGSFEQYF. Here the CDR3 DNA reads TGTGCCAGCAGGGAGAATAGCGGGAGTTTCGAGCAGTACTTC.

The gene calls are TRBV7-9 and TRBJ2-7; 10 bases are shared with TRBD1. Germline V gene data show CDR1 as SEHNR and CDR2 as FQNEAQ (reference sequence). Germline trimming cut 5 bases from V and 6 bases from J; bases unmatched to any gene: 10. This CDR3 comprises 15 residues. The CDR3 DNA follows: TGTGCCAGCAGCCGCGGGACAGGGGCATCGGGCGAGCAGTACTTC. The encoded protein is CASSRGTGASGEQYF.

This chain connects TRBV6-1 to TRBJ1-2; maybe TRBD1 (5 bases). Germline assignment: CDR1 MNHNS and CDR2 SASEGT. This CDR3 has 14 residues. The V gene lost 6 bases and the J gene lost 2 bases, with 13 bases spanning the gap. The chain's CDR3 is CASRAIGQNYGYTF. DNA of the CDR3: TGTGCCAGCAGAGCAATCGGACAAAACTATGGCTACACCTTC.

About this clone: Distinct nucleotide sequences in the sample also encode this CDR3. The chain joins TRBV4-2 to TRBJ2-3; 10 nucleotides match TRBD2. Germline trimming cut 1 base from V and 4 bases from J; bases unmatched to any gene: 2. The germline CDR1 and CDR2 sequences are LGHNA and YNFKEQ. CDR3 size: 15 residues. Here the CDR3 reads CASSQGLAGADTQYF. The CDR3 DNA is TGTGCCAGCAGCCAAGGCCTAGCGGGAGCAGATACGCAGTATTTT.

On this clone: At one end, the junction sequence differs from germline, possibly due to a read error. This sequence joins TRBV7-9 and TRBJ1-4; 11 nucleotides line up with TRBD1. The CDR3 totals 14 residues. Germline V gene data show CDR1 as SEHNR and CDR2 as FQNEAQ (reference sequence). The CDR3 loop reads CSSSPGQGGEKLFF. The CDR3 coding sequence is TGTTCCAGCAGCCCGGGACAGGGGGGGGAAAAACTGTTTTTT.

The chain is built from TRBV4-2 and TRBJ2-7, with D tentatively TRBD1 (6 bases). CDR1 and CDR2 (germline): LGHNA, YNFKEQ. The CDR3 has 14 residues. Deletions cut 4 bases from V and 2 bases from J, with 12 bases between. This chain's CDR3 is CASSRSDSTYEQYF. CDR3 nucleotides: TGTGCCAGCAGCCGGTCGGACAGTACCTACGAGCAGTACTTC.

A single count supports this clone. The V gene is TRBV7-6, the J gene TRBJ2-3; D gene unclear. Germline V lookup: CDR1 SGHVS, CDR2 FNYEAQ. V was cut by 5 bases and J by 6 bases, with 6 bases left in between. The CDR3 sequence is 11 residues long. DNA of the CDR3: TGTGCCAGCAGCAACCGGGATACGCAGTATTTT. Its protein product is CASSNRDTQYF.

CDR3 protein: CASSLMPSGAQDEQFF. The CDR3 region has the DNA TGCGCCAGCAGCTTGATGCCTAGCGGGGCCCAAGATGAGCAGTTCTTC. V is TRBV5-1 and J is TRBJ2-1; 9 positions match TRBD2. Germline CDR1 SGHRS, CDR2 YFSETQ. J lost 8 bases, V lost 1 base, and 10 bases had no gene match. CDR3 length: 16 residues.

With respect to this clone: At one end, the junction sequence differs from germline, possibly due to a read error. J is TRBJ1-4 and V is TRBV28; 9 nucleotides match TRBD1. The CDR3 sequence is 12 residues long. Looked up from germline, CDR1 is MDHEN and CDR2 is SYDVKM. The CDR3 here is CASSLGDRVASF. The CDR3 bases are TGTGCCAGCAGTTTGGGGGACAGGGTGGCCTCTTTT.

The chain has TRBV6-5 and TRBJ1-1; D ambiguous. The CDR3 length is 12 residues. Germline loops: CDR1 MNHEY, CDR2 SVGAGI. V was clipped by 9 bases and J by 3 bases, with 11 bases between them. The CDR3 region is CASEGGDTEAFF. In DNA form, the CDR3 reads TGTGCCAGTGAGGGAGGCGACACTGAAGCTTTCTTT.

J is TRBJ1-6 and V is TRBV4-3, with 7 bases fitting TRBD1. V lost 0 bases and J lost 6; bases outside the gene matches: 11. This CDR3 has 18 residues. The V gene's germline CDR1 is LGHNA and CDR2 YSLEER. The chain's CDR3 is CASSQDLQGTLINSPLHF. DNA of the CDR3: TGCGCCAGCAGCCAAGACTTACAGGGGACCTTGATTAATTCACCCCTCCACTTT.

The rearrangement uses TRBV2 and TRBJ1-2; D gene uncertain. Trimming took 11 bases from V and 0 from J, leaving 13 bases between them. CDR1 SNHLY and CDR2 FYNNEI come from the germline V gene. The CDR3 spans 13 residues. The CDR3 region has the DNA TGTGCCGTCCTGGCAAATACTAACTATGGCTACACCTTC. It is translated as CAVLANTNYGYTF.

This chain joins TRBV5-4 and TRBJ1-1; TRBD1 might be the D (6 bases). V was clipped by 0 bases and J by 6 bases, with 18 bases between them. CDR1 and CDR2 (germline): SGHNT, YYREEE (reference sequence). The CDR3 is made up of 16 amino acids. The DNA for the CDR3 is TGTGCCAGCAGCTTGGGGACCCCAGAAAAGGGGGCTGAAGCTTTCTTT. Translated, it gives CASSLGTPEKGAEAFF. Combining the CDR3 with reference TRBV5-4 and TRBJ1-1 gives the whole variable domain ETGVTQSPTHLIKTRGQQVTLRCSSQSGHNTVSWYQQALGQGPQFIFQYYREEENGRGNFPPRFSGLQFPNYSSELNVNALELDDSALYLCASSLGTPEKGAEAFFGQGTRLTVV.

This clone was counted a single time. The chain couples TRBV5-4 to TRBJ2-7, with TRBD2 matching over 15 bases. The V gene's germline CDR1 is SGHNT and CDR2 YYREEE (reference sequence). CDR3 size: 16 residues. The junction had 5 bases not matched to a gene; V was cut back by 0 bases and J by 7 bases. CDR3 protein: CASSLVGTSGRLEQYF. The DNA for the CDR3 is TGTGCCAGCAGCTTGGTGGGGACTAGCGGGAGGCTAGAGCAGTACTTC.

This chain uses TRBV5-8 with TRBJ1-4; 7 positions agree with TRBD1. The CDR3 sequence is 15 residues long. The V segment lost 4 bases and the J segment 8 bases; nucleotides outside the gene matches: 11. Germline CDR1 and CDR2: SGHTS and YDEGEE. The CDR3 sequence: CASSRTGTDKEKLFF. In DNA form, the CDR3 reads TGTGCCAGCAGCAGGACCGGGACAGACAAAGAAAAACTGTTTTTT.

The rearrangement links TRBV29-1 to TRBJ2-2; 7 nucleotides align to TRBD1. The CDR3 runs 14 residues. Germline CDR1 and CDR2: SQVTM and ANQGSEA. Trimming took 5 bases from V and 2 from J; bases not matched to a gene: 5. The CDR3: CSVRRQGNTGELFF. The CDR3 DNA follows: TGCAGCGTTCGACGACAGGGCAACACCGGGGAGCTGTTTTTT.

Remarks on this clone: In the same sample, other DNA sequences code for this CDR3. V usage is TRBV5-1 and J usage is TRBJ2-7; perhaps TRBD2 as D (7 bases). The germline gives CDR1 SGHRS, CDR2 YFSETQ. V lost 3 bases and J 3 bases, leaving 16 bases between the germline ends. CDR3 length equals 15 residues. The CDR3 region has the DNA TGCGCCAGCAGCTCCCTTAAGGGGGGGGACTACGAGCAGTACTTC. As protein: CASSSLKGGDYEQYF.

This clone was observed a few times. The J gene is TRBJ1-1, the V gene TRBV9, with no clear D. V dropped 5 bases and J dropped 4 bases, with 12 bases sitting between them. This CDR3 spans 13 amino acids. Germline V gene sequence: CDR1 SGDLS, CDR2 YYNGEE. CDR3 loop: CASSPLQATEAFF. CDR3 in DNA: TGTGCCAGCAGTCCACTTCAGGCCACTGAAGCTTTCTTT.

The chain is built from TRBV25-1 and TRBJ2-4, with a possible D match to TRBD1 (6 bases). This CDR3 contains 12 residues. Germline V CDR1 and CDR2: MGHDK, SYGVNS. Trimming took 6 bases from V and 7 from J, leaving 10 bases between them. CDR3 nucleotides: TGTGCCAGCAGGGCGACAGGCAACATTCAGTACTTC. It codes for CASRATGNIQYF. The full variable domain, in which reference TRBV25-1 and TRBJ2-4 provide the parts outside the CDR3, is EADIYQTPRYLVIGTGKKITLECSQTMGHDKMYWYQQDPGMELHLIHYSYGVNSTEKGDLSSESTVSRIRTEHFPLTLESARPSHTSQYLCASRATGNIQYFGAGTRLSVL.

The chain has TRBV10-3 and TRBJ1-2; 7 bases match TRBD1. With V trimmed by 3 bases and J by 7 bases, 5 bases remained unmatched. The CDR3 spans 13 residues. CDR1 is ENHRY and CDR2 is SYGVKD in the germline V gene. CDR3: CAISEDRETGYTF. In nucleotides, the CDR3 is TGTGCCATCAGTGAAGACAGGGAAACTGGCTACACCTTC.

The chain employs TRBV5-1 and TRBJ1-1; weak D call: TRBD1 (6 bases). V lost 5 bases and J 3 bases, leaving 17 bases between the germline ends. Germline assignment: CDR1 SGHRS and CDR2 YFSETQ. CDR3 length equals 15 residues. In nucleotides, the CDR3 is TGCGCCAGCAGACCAGAACAGGGTCGGTACACTGAAGCTTTCTTT. Protein sequence: CASRPEQGRYTEAFF.

The chain is built from TRBV15 and TRBJ1-2, with TRBD1 matching over 9 bases. Losses at the gene ends were 5 bases for V and 0 bases for J; bases not matched to a gene: 4. Germline CDR1 reads LNHNV; CDR2 reads YYDKDF (reference sequence). CDR3 size: 15 residues. The CDR3 nucleotides are TGTGCCACCAGCCCCCGGACAGGGGCTAACTATGGCTACACCTTC. It codes for CATSPRTGANYGYTF. The whole variable domain, filled in from reference TRBV15 and TRBJ1-2, reads DAMVIQNPRYQVTQFGKPVTLSCSQTLNHNVMYWYQQKSSQAPKLLFHYYDKDFNNEADTPDNFQSRRPNTSFCFLDIRSPGLGDTAMYLCATSPRTGANYGYTFGSGTRLTVV.

This clone has more than one count but fewer than ten. This sample also contains other DNA sequences that code for the same CDR3. V gene TRBV15 combines with J gene TRBJ2-7; no definite D call. The germline V and J ends were trimmed by 1 base and 3 bases, with 7 bases remaining between them. This CDR3 has 13 amino acids. Germline CDR1 and CDR2: LNHNV and YYDKDF (reference sequence). The chain's CDR3 is CATSRGGNYEQYF. DNA of the CDR3: TGTGCCACCAGCAGAGGCGGCAACTACGAGCAGTACTTC. The variable domain in full, with the rest retrieved from reference TRBV15 and TRBJ2-7, is DAMVIQNPRYQVTQFGKPVTLSCSQTLNHNVMYWYQQKSSQAPKLLFHYYDKDFNNEADTPDNFQSRRPNTSFCFLDIRSPGLGDTAMYLCATSRGGNYEQYFGPGTRLTVT.

The rearrangement links TRBV2 to TRBJ1-4; possibly TRBD1 for D (6 bases). Deletions cut 10 bases from V and 5 bases from J, with 8 bases between. CDR3 length: 11 amino acids. The V gene's germline CDR1 is SNHLY and CDR2 FYNNEI. CDR3 DNA sequence: TGTGCCACAGGGGTAAATGAAAAACTGTTTTTT. It yields the protein CATGVNEKLFF.

The chain has TRBV27 and TRBJ2-5; D unresolved. Germline-derived CDR1 and CDR2 are MNHEY and SMNVEV (reference sequence). CDR3 length: 13 amino acids. Trimming took off 6 bases at V and 5 bases at J, with 13 bases between the two ends. This CDR3 is CASRPLSGETQYF. The CDR3 region has the DNA TGTGCCAGCAGACCTTTGTCCGGGGAGACCCAGTACTTC.

The sample holds a few counts of this clone. The chain carries TRBV4-3 and TRBJ2-7; possible D gene TRBD2, 5 bases. V dropped 4 bases and J dropped 0 bases, with 13 bases sitting between them. CDR1 is LGHNA, CDR2 YSLEER, per germline. CDR3 length: 15 residues. The CDR3 reads CASSPQTGSSYEQYF. CDR3 DNA: TGCGCCAGCAGCCCCCAGACGGGGAGCTCCTACGAGCAGTACTTC.

V gene TRBV10-3 combines with J gene TRBJ1-1; D not certain. Germline V gene lookup returns CDR1 ENHRY and CDR2 SYGVKD. This CDR3 has 19 residues. Deletions cut 3 bases from V and 4 bases from J, with 27 bases between. Written as DNA, the CDR3 is TGTGCCATCAGTGACAGGCCATACTCGACTCGGGGTGACCTCACTGAAGCTTTCTTT. This gives the protein CAISDRPYSTRGDLTEAFF.

The J gene is TRBJ2-3, the V gene TRBV5-1; TRBD2 aligns across 10 bases. The germline V gene has CDR1 SGHRS and CDR2 YFSETQ. V shed 2 bases and J 2 bases; nucleotides not matched to a gene: 14. The CDR3 is 19 amino acids. For the CDR3, the DNA is TGCGCCAGCAGCTTTGTGACTAGCGGGTCCAGTTTTCACACAGATACGCAGTATTTT. Protein: CASSFVTSGSSFHTDTQYF.